These 31 T cell receptor beta chains were sequenced from one sample in a study of blood T cell repertoires in COVID-19. Generated by immunoSEQ multiplex PCR, the TCRdb table keeps only in-frame clones and is missing some. Counted here are more than 95,000 clones, over 80% occurring once; the ten biggest clones make up around 18%. The sample consisted of peripheral blood. The source is a man of 80 years or more with acute or convalescent COVID-19.

This clone was detected once. The chain joins TRBV28 to TRBJ1-6, with D unclear. The CDR3 loop spans 14 amino acids. Trimming cost V 9 bases and J 3 bases, with 12 bases left between them. Germline CDR1 reads MDHEN; CDR2 reads SYDVKM. CDR3 sequence: CASVLSVYNSPLHF. The CDR3 DNA sequence: TGTGCCAGTGTACTTTCTGTCTATAATTCACCCCTCCACTTT.

The J gene is TRBJ1-3, the V gene TRBV4-3; 10 bases are a match to TRBD1. This CDR3 has 15 amino acids. J was trimmed by 7 bases and V by 0 bases; bases with no gene match: 3. CDR1 and CDR2 (germline): LGHNA, YSLEER. The CDR3 nucleotides read TGCGCCAGCAGCCAAGACCCGACAGGGGGCAACACCATATATTTT. Translation: CASSQDPTGGNTIYF.

The V gene is TRBV6-2 or TRBV6-3, the J gene TRBJ1-1, with TRBD1 identical over 9 bases. This CDR3 is 14 amino acids long. The J segment lost 1 base and the V segment lost 5 bases, leaving 2 bases of the junction unmatched. Looked up from germline, CDR1 is MNHEY and CDR2 is SVGEGT. The CDR3 region is CASSRGQGNTEAFF. The CDR3 DNA reads TGTGCCAGCAGTCGGGGACAGGGGAACACTGAAGCTTTCTTT.

The V and J genes are TRBV11-3 and TRBJ2-1; 8 positions agree with TRBD1. The CDR3 is 13 residues long. Losses at the gene ends were 0 bases for V and 10 bases for J; bases not matched to a gene: 2. Per germline, CDR1 SGHNT and CDR2 YENEEA. The CDR3 sequence is CASSLEGTGEQFF. CDR3 coding DNA: TGTGCCAGCAGCTTAGAGGGGACAGGAGAGCAGTTCTTC.

This clone is a singleton in its sample. The CDR3 sequence is CASSVRAGGVGYEQYF. In DNA form, the CDR3 reads TGTGCCAGCAGCGTCCGGGCGGGAGGGGTCGGCTACGAGCAGTACTTC. The chain couples TRBV9 to TRBJ2-7, with TRBD2 matching over 9 bases. The CDR3 runs to 16 residues. The J segment lost 3 bases and the V segment lost 2 bases, leaving 9 bases of the junction unmatched. Germline values: CDR1 SGDLS, CDR2 YYNGEE.

This clone showed up many times. V gene TRBV5-1 combines with J gene TRBJ2-3; 9 bases are a match to TRBD1. This CDR3 is built from 15 residues. Germline CDR1 SGHRS, CDR2 YFSETQ. V lost 9 bases, J lost 4 bases, and 12 bases stayed unmatched. The CDR3 DNA is TGCGCCACCTCTATAGGGGACAGGGACGCAGATACGCAGTATTTT. Translation: CATSIGDRDADTQYF.

This chain links TRBV7-9 with TRBJ2-5; no firm D call. The ends were cut back, 1 base at V and 1 base at J, with 7 bases in the middle. Germline CDR1 is SEHNR and CDR2 is FQNEAQ (reference sequence). This CDR3 region has 14 residues. The CDR3 loop reads CASSLGLPQETQYF. The DNA of the CDR3 is TGTGCCAGCAGCTTAGGGCTGCCCCAAGAGACCCAGTACTTC.

The table lists this clone with a few counts. The rearrangement joins TRBV30 to TRBJ2-7; the D gene is possibly TRBD1 (6 bases). CDR3 length: 15 residues. Deletions cut 4 bases from V and 0 bases from J, with 16 bases between. Germline CDR1 reads GTSNPN; CDR2 reads SVGIG (reference sequence). The CDR3 DNA reads TGTGCCTGGACTAGGGGGACCGAGAGCTCCTACGAGCAGTACTTC. Translating gives CAWTRGTESSYEQYF.

The chain is built from TRBV2 and TRBJ1-5; weak D call: TRBD1 (5 bases). The CDR3 length is 13 residues. Germline assignment: CDR1 SNHLY and CDR2 FYNNEI. The V end was cut by 4 bases, the J end by 11 bases, with 15 bases between. Written as DNA, the CDR3 is TGTGCCAGCAGTGGCGCGGGGGTAGGGACCCAGCATTTT. Encoded protein: CASSGAGVGTQHF.

Only a few counts were recorded for this clone. The chain links TRBV30 to TRBJ1-4; a weak D match, TRBD1 (5 bases). The V and J ends lost 4 bases and 5 bases respectively, with 11 bases between them. The CDR3 runs to 13 residues. Germline lookup yields CDR1 GTSNPN and CDR2 SVGIG (reference sequence). CDR3 amino acids: CAWKATANEKLFF. In nucleotides, the CDR3 is TGTGCCTGGAAGGCGACAGCAAATGAAAAACTGTTTTTT.

The chain combines TRBV6-5 with TRBJ2-7; 7 bases are shared with TRBD2. The CDR3 has 14 amino acids. Germline V lookup: CDR1 MNHEY, CDR2 SVGAGI. With 8 bases clipped from V and 3 bases from J, the junction kept 10 bases outside the gene matches. The CDR3 region has the DNA TGTGCCAGCTGGGAGGCTAGCGGAAGCTACGAGCAGTACTTC. Amino acid sequence: CASWEASGSYEQYF.

The gene calls are TRBV4-1 and TRBJ1-2; the D gene is possibly TRBD1 (6 bases). This CDR3 has 15 residues. Trimming stripped 6 bases from V and 1 base from J, with 15 bases between. CDR1 and CDR2 (germline): MGHRA, YSYEKL. The CDR3 nucleotides read TGCGCCAGCAGATCAAGGACAGCGTTTAACTATGGCTACACCTTC. It is translated as CASRSRTAFNYGYTF.

The CDR3 is CASRGTGQETQYF. The CDR3 DNA sequence: TGTGCCAGTAGAGGCACAGGGCAAGAGACCCAGTACTTC. The chain links TRBV19 to TRBJ2-5; D perhaps matches TRBD1 (6 bases). The CDR3 has 13 amino acids. V dropped 6 bases and J dropped 2 bases, with 10 bases sitting between them. Germline loops: CDR1 LNHDA, CDR2 SQIVND (reference sequence).

V gene TRBV27 combines with J gene TRBJ2-5; 10 bases match TRBD2. The trim removed 3 bases at V and 6 bases at J, leaving 4 bases unmatched. CDR1 MNHEY and CDR2 SMNVEV come from the germline V gene (reference sequence). The CDR3 is made up of 14 amino acids. CDR3 in amino acids: CASSFGTSVKTQYF. In nucleotides, the CDR3 is TGTGCCAGCAGTTTCGGGACTAGCGTGAAGACCCAGTACTTC.

This rearrangement joins TRBV10-1 to TRBJ1-4; D gene ambiguous. This CDR3 has 15 residues. Germline V gene sequence: CDR1 WNHNN, CDR2 SYGVQD (reference sequence). The germline V and J ends were trimmed by 0 bases and 3 bases, with 8 bases remaining between them. DNA of the CDR3: TGCGCCAGCAGTGAGTCGACTCGTGCTAATGAAAAACTGTTTTTT. This codes for CASSESTRANEKLFF.

This chain uses TRBV4-3 with TRBJ1-2; D perhaps matches TRBD1 (5 bases). V lost 1 base and J lost 5, with 11 bases in between. The germline V gene has CDR1 LGHNA and CDR2 YSLEER. The CDR3 is made up of 14 amino acids. CDR3 residues: CASSQAGRGYGYTF. As DNA, the CDR3 is TGCGCCAGCAGCCAAGCAGGACGGGGGTATGGCTACACCTTC.

This chain links TRBV11-2 with TRBJ2-3; D is undetermined. Trimming removed 1 base at V and 4 bases at J, with 12 bases between. CDR1 and CDR2 from the germline V gene are SGHAT and FQNNGV. The CDR3 runs 15 residues. This CDR3 reads CASSLVGSPPDTQYF. In nucleotides, the CDR3 is TGTGCCAGCAGCTTAGTTGGTAGCCCCCCAGATACGCAGTATTTT.

This chain uses TRBV7-9 with TRBJ2-3; D gene unclear. Germline-derived CDR1 and CDR2 are SEHNR and FQNEAQ (reference sequence). Trimming pared 6 bases from V and 4 bases from J, leaving 14 bases between. There are 14 residues in the CDR3. In DNA form, the CDR3 reads TGTGCCAGCAGTTCCCCCCTGGGCGCAGATACGCAGTATTTT. Protein sequence: CASSSPLGADTQYF.

This clone was seen only once. The chain is built from TRBV19 and TRBJ2-5; TRBD2 might be the D (5 bases). Germline loops: CDR1 LNHDA, CDR2 SQIVND (reference sequence). V lost 10 bases to trimming and J lost 5 bases, with 26 bases between them. This CDR3 has 16 amino acids. The CDR3 loop reads CATRAHGTGIKETQYF. DNA of the CDR3: TGTGCCACTCGGGCCCACGGCACGGGAATTAAGGAGACCCAGTACTTC.

The chain links TRBV2 to TRBJ1-4, with 8 bases identical to TRBD1. V lost 6 bases, J lost 2 bases, and 8 bases stayed unmatched. CDR1 is SNHLY and CDR2 is FYNNEI in the germline V gene. CDR3 length equals 16 residues. The CDR3 loop is CASSNGQGSTNEKLFF. In DNA, the CDR3 is TGTGCCAGCAGCAATGGACAGGGATCGACTAATGAAAAACTGTTTTTT.

Turning to this clone: This sample includes further DNA sequences coding for the same CDR3. V is TRBV5-1 and J is TRBJ2-5; 8 positions match TRBD1. The J segment lost 3 bases and the V segment lost 2 bases, leaving 6 bases of the junction unmatched. This CDR3 region has 15 residues. The germline gives CDR1 SGHRS, CDR2 YFSETQ. The CDR3 protein is CASSFPGTGEETQYF. The CDR3 DNA sequence: TGCGCCAGCAGCTTTCCCGGGACAGGCGAAGAGACCCAGTACTTC.

The chain is built from TRBV19 and TRBJ1-5, with D unresolved. Germline V gives CDR1 LNHDA, CDR2 SQIVND (reference sequence). This CDR3 contains 13 residues. V was pared by 6 bases and J by 3 bases, with 9 bases between. Here the CDR3 reads CASSAGINQPQHF. The CDR3 DNA follows: TGTGCCAGTAGCGCCGGTATCAATCAGCCCCAGCATTTT.

V gene TRBV14 combines with J gene TRBJ2-7; 7 bases map to TRBD1. With 2 bases clipped from V and 4 bases from J, the junction kept 5 bases outside the gene matches. From germline, CDR1 is SGHDN and CDR2 FVKESK. The CDR3 runs 14 residues. The CDR3 loop is CASSQNRGKYEQYF. DNA for the CDR3: TGTGCCAGCAGCCAAAACAGGGGAAAGTACGAGCAGTACTTC. The full variable domain, rest sourced from reference TRBV14 and TRBJ2-7, is EAGVTQFPSHSVIEKGQTVTLRCDPISGHDNLYWYRRVMGKEIKFLLHFVKESKQDESGMPNNRFLAERTGGTYSTLKVQPAELEDSGVYFCASSQNRGKYEQYFGPGTRLTVT.

The rearrangement joins TRBV10-3 to TRBJ2-1, with 7 bases fitting TRBD1. The CDR3 sequence is 14 residues long. Germline CDR1 reads ENHRY; CDR2 reads SYGVKD. Trimming removed 5 bases from V and 2 bases from J; junction bases left unmatched: 3. The CDR3 DNA follows: TGTGCCATCAGTACCGGGACAGCCTACAATGAGCAGTTCTTC. This translates into CAISTGTAYNEQFF.

The chain is built from TRBV9 and TRBJ1-1; a weak D match, TRBD1 (6 bases). This CDR3 spans 16 amino acids. V lost 4 bases and J 5 bases, leaving 21 bases between the germline ends. Germline values: CDR1 SGDLS, CDR2 YYNGEE. The CDR3 coding sequence is TGTGCCAGCAGCCCAAGACAGGTTGGATTGGAGACTGAAGCTTTCTTT. Residues: CASSPRQVGLETEAFF. The full variable domain, its missing parts supplied by reference TRBV9 and TRBJ1-1, is DSGVTQTPKHLITATGQRVTLRCSPRSGDLSVYWYQQSLDQGLQFLIQYYNGEERAKGNILERFSAQQFPDLHSELNLSSLELGDSALYFCASSPRQVGLETEAFFGQGTRLTVV.

This chain joins TRBV3-1 (or the pseudogene TRBV3-2) and TRBJ2-1, with 9 bases aligning to TRBD1. This CDR3 is 15 amino acids long. J gave up 4 bases and V 4 bases, and 5 bases lay outside the gene matches. CDR1 and CDR2 (germline): LGHDT, YNNKEL (reference sequence). The CDR3 sequence: CASSLGGQGYNEQFF. The CDR3 DNA reads TGTGCCAGCAGCCTCGGCGGACAGGGGTACAATGAGCAGTTCTTC.

The chain has TRBV5-1 and TRBJ2-7; D might be TRBD2 (5 bases). Germline lookup yields CDR1 SGHRS and CDR2 YFSETQ. V was pared by 0 bases and J by 2 bases, with 18 bases between. The CDR3 contains 17 residues. In nucleotides, the CDR3 is TGCGCCAGCAGCTTGGGTTTTTCGGGCGGGCAGACCTACGAGCAGTACTTC. Translating gives CASSLGFSGGQTYEQYF.

The V gene is TRBV6-2 or TRBV6-3, the J gene TRBJ2-1; perhaps TRBD2 as D (5 bases). The CDR3 is 17 amino acids. CDR1 and CDR2 (germline): MNHEY, SVGEGT. V lost 6 bases to trimming and J lost 0 bases, with 18 bases between them. In DNA form, the CDR3 reads TGTGCCAGCAGCCCCGTGGGCCGGGGAAGCTCCTACAATGAGCAGTTCTTC. Translated, it gives CASSPVGRGSSYNEQFF.

The chain carries TRBV30 and TRBJ1-5; 12 bases line up with TRBD1. CDR1 is GTSNPN and CDR2 is SVGIG in the germline V gene (reference sequence). After removal of 0 bases from V and 9 bases from J, the junction contained 6 bases not matched to a gene. The CDR3 contains 15 residues. CDR3 sequence: CAWSVGTGGGRPQHF. The CDR3 DNA is TGTGCCTGGAGTGTAGGGACAGGGGGCGGGAGGCCCCAGCATTTT.

The CDR3, as DNA: TGTGCCAGCAGCTTACGGGGGGCGCGGGATGAAAAACTGTTTTTT. Its protein product is CASSLRGARDEKLFF. The chain is built from TRBV11-3 and TRBJ1-4; a possible D gene is TRBD1 (6 bases). Trimming took 2 bases from V and 6 from J, leaving 13 bases between them. The CDR3 totals 15 residues. From germline, CDR1 is SGHNT and CDR2 YENEEA.

The chain joins TRBV11-2 to TRBJ1-4; D remains ambiguous. The CDR3 is made up of 15 amino acids. Germline V gives CDR1 SGHAT, CDR2 FQNNGV. V was clipped by 5 bases and J by 7 bases, with 17 bases between them. This chain's CDR3 is CASSPTVLSGEKLFF. The CDR3, as DNA: TGTGCCAGCAGCCCCACGGTCCTGAGTGGTGAAAAACTGTTTTTT.